This T cell receptor (beta chain) comes out of a study of metastatic and nonmetastatic thyroid tumors. Thyroid surgery was preceded by no treatment in any patient. The CDR3 has 15 residues. Germline CDR1 reads SGHRS; CDR2 reads YFSETQ. Source study methods: For papillary thyroid cancer, a distant-metastasis classifier was constructed from CDR3 differences observed across clinicopathological groups. TCRdb reanalyzed the PCR reads with MiXCR. These V and J calls originate from TCRdb's pipeline instead of the authors' own analysis. The table lists 15,000 or so clones, around 3.8% of them singletons. This clone was recorded a few times. The junction departs from germline at one end; a sequencing error may be responsible.

The specimen was tumor tissue. This TCR came from a female donor with papillary thyroid cancer or a benign thyroid nodule (not recorded which). Some clones in this sample may be carry-over from other donors' samples. The chain joins TRBV5-1 to TRBJ1-4, with D possibly matching TRBD1 (6 bases). The CDR3 DNA reads as TGCACCAGCAGCCCCGGGGGGGCGCAGAGGGAAAAACTGTTTTTT. It encodes CTSSPGGAQREKLFF.